The 21 T cell receptor beta chains presented below share a single source sample, sequenced in a study of persistence of HIV-infected CD4 T cells. Which antigens these TCRs recognize remains unknown. The immunoSEQ assay was version 4, run in survey mode. Clones were read by immunoSEQ multiplex PCR, and TCRdb kept only the in-frame ones, dropping some. The sample includes 25,000 to 35,000 clones, roughly 82% of them seen just once. Stimulation used 8 to 10 ug/mL lysate from CMV-infected fibroblasts. Memory cells lacking CD40L and CD69 with high CD45RO were sorted. Sequencing was performed on CD4+ T cells sorted from PBMCs after roughly 18-hour stimulation, taken from a patient who received antiretroviral therapy. These receptors all stem from an adult man with HIV who was CMV-seropositive.

The rearrangement joins TRBV4-3 to TRBJ1-6, with D tentatively TRBD1 (5 bases). The germline gives CDR1 LGHNA, CDR2 YSLEER. The CDR3 has 18 residues. The germline V and J ends were trimmed by 1 base and 0 bases, with 13 bases remaining between them. The CDR3 reads CASSQVTGGSSYNSPLHF. CDR3 nucleotides: TGCGCCAGCAGCCAAGTTACGGGGGGAAGCTCCTATAATTCACCCCTCCACTTT.

This rearrangement joins TRBV7-9 to TRBJ2-7, with D perhaps matching TRBD1 or TRBD2 (5 bases each). V shed 6 bases and J shed 5 bases, with 26 bases lying between them. The CDR3 extends over 17 amino acids. The V gene's germline CDR1 is SEHNR and CDR2 FQNEAQ (reference sequence). The CDR3 is CASRSSGNRSLRNEQYF. CDR3 nucleotide sequence: TGTGCCAGCAGATCCAGCGGTAACAGGAGTCTTAGAAACGAGCAGTACTTC.

CDR3 amino acids: CASSVISADGELFF. In DNA, the CDR3 is TGTGCCAGCAGCGTAATCTCCGCTGACGGGGAGCTGTTTTTT. The chain joins TRBV9 to TRBJ2-2; no reliable D call. The V and J ends lost 1 base and 7 bases respectively, with 11 bases between them. The germline V gene encodes CDR1 SGDLS and CDR2 YYNGEE. This CDR3 is 14 amino acids long.

The CDR3 coding sequence is TGTGCCAGCAGCTCTCCCGGGGGAACCAAAAACATTCAGTACTTC. Its translation: CASSSPGGTKNIQYF. The rearrangement links TRBV11-1 to TRBJ2-4, with a tentative D call TRBD2 (6 bases). The germline gives CDR1 SGHAT, CDR2 FQDESV (reference sequence). The CDR3 extends over 15 amino acids. V lost 4 bases and J lost 2, with 12 bases in between.

This rearrangement joins TRBV22-1 to TRBJ1-1. TRBV22-1 is a pseudogene locus. The CDR3 has 17 amino acids. The CDR3: CPGSARFSPGEGTEAFF. The CDR3 nucleotides are TGTCCTGGGAGCGCACGGTTTTCCCCCGGGGAGGGCACTGAAGCTTTCTTT.

The rearrangement links TRBV3-1 (or the pseudogene TRBV3-2) to TRBJ1-2; 7 bases line up with TRBD1. Germline CDR1 is LGHDT and CDR2 is YNNKEL (reference sequence). J was trimmed by 4 bases and V by 2 bases; bases with no gene match: 7. The CDR3 extends over 15 amino acids. CDR3 sequence reads: CASSQNPGGPYGYTF. The CDR3 region has the DNA TGTGCCAGCAGCCAAAACCCAGGGGGACCCTATGGCTACACCTTC.

V and J are TRBV7-9 and TRBJ2-7, with 8 bases identical to TRBD1. The trim removed 5 bases at V and 0 bases at J, leaving 3 bases unmatched. From germline, CDR1 is SEHNR and CDR2 FQNEAQ (reference sequence). The CDR3 is made up of 14 amino acids. The CDR3 here is CASSTDRGSYEQYF. CDR3 nucleotides: TGTGCCAGCAGCACCGACAGGGGCTCCTACGAGCAGTACTTC.

The rearrangement uses TRBV5-6 and TRBJ2-3; 9 bases are a match to TRBD1. Germline CDR1 SGHDT, CDR2 YYEEEE. The J segment lost 4 bases and the V segment lost 5 bases, leaving 5 bases of the junction unmatched. This CDR3 has 14 amino acids. The CDR3 reads CASREQGAADTQYF. CDR3 sequence (DNA): TGTGCCAGCAGGGAACAGGGGGCTGCAGATACGCAGTATTTT.

The count of this clone is one. The chain combines TRBV6-2 or TRBV6-3 with TRBJ2-4; maybe TRBD1 (7 bases). The ends were cut back, 6 bases at V and 3 bases at J, with 15 bases in the middle. The CDR3 loop spans 15 amino acids. The germline CDR1 and CDR2 sequences are MNHEY and SVGEGT. This CDR3 is CASSDYQGGKNIQYF. Written as DNA, the CDR3 is TGTGCCAGCAGCGACTACCAGGGGGGCAAAAACATTCAGTACTTC.

The CDR3 loop is CASSTRQGANEKLFF. The CDR3 bases are TGTGCCAGCAGTACCAGACAGGGGGCGAATGAAAAACTGTTTTTT. The chain has TRBV6-2 or TRBV6-3 and TRBJ1-4, with 10 bases that match TRBD1. The CDR3 totals 15 residues. CDR1 is MNHEY and CDR2 is SVGEGT in the germline V gene. J was trimmed by 5 bases and V by 5 bases; bases with no gene match: 5.

V gene TRBV6-5 combines with J gene TRBJ1-2, with D hard to call. Germline assignment: CDR1 MNHEY and CDR2 SVGAGI. V lost 10 bases, J lost 4 bases, and 13 bases lay in between. The CDR3 covers 12 residues. The CDR3 coding sequence is TGTGCCACCAAGGACGTCGGCTATGGCTACACCTTC. It encodes CATKDVGYGYTF.

This sequence joins TRBV3-1 (or the pseudogene TRBV3-2) and TRBJ2-3; 13 positions agree with TRBD2. Germline-derived CDR1 and CDR2 are LGHDT and YNNKEL (reference sequence). The V gene end was trimmed by 2 bases and the J gene end by 14 bases; junction bases not matched to a gene: 10. The CDR3 runs 15 residues. This CDR3 reads CASSQLLGTSGDSYF. The DNA for the CDR3 is TGTGCCAGCAGCCAACTATTAGGGACTAGCGGGGACTCGTATTTT.

The rearrangement joins TRBV10-1 to TRBJ2-2; D gene unclear. Germline lookup yields CDR1 WNHNN and CDR2 SYGVQD (reference sequence). V lost 6 bases, J lost 4 bases, and 6 bases lay in between. The length of the CDR3 is 12 residues. The CDR3 DNA follows: TGCGCCAGCAGCCCTACCACCGGGGAGCTGTTTTTT. Translation gives CASSPTTGELFF.

This clone was found once. The rearrangement uses TRBV10-3 and TRBJ2-3, with 8 bases fitting TRBD2. V shed 6 bases and J 0 bases; nucleotides not matched to a gene: 5. Germline CDR1 reads ENHRY; CDR2 reads SYGVKD. The length of the CDR3 is 15 residues. CDR3 residues: CAIRRGGASTDTQYF. The CDR3 DNA reads TGTGCCATCAGACGGGGGGGAGCTAGCACAGATACGCAGTATTTT.

The chain joins TRBV4-2 to TRBJ2-5, with D tentatively TRBD1 (5 bases). The CDR3 consists of 14 residues. Germline CDR1 is LGHNA and CDR2 is YNFKEQ. Trimming stripped 5 bases from V and 5 bases from J, with 15 bases between. CDR3 DNA sequence: TGTGCCAGCAGCTCGCAGGGTTATGGGGAGACCCAGTACTTC. Translation: CASSSQGYGETQYF.

The chain combines TRBV28 with TRBJ2-7; D uncertain. Trimming removed 2 bases from V and 3 bases from J, with 5 bases in between. The CDR3 consists of 12 residues. CDR1 and CDR2 (germline): MDHEN, SYDVKM. The DNA of the CDR3 is TGTGCCAGCAGTTTAACCAGCTACGAGCAGTACTTC. Amino acid sequence: CASSLTSYEQYF.

The rearrangement links TRBV5-6 to TRBJ1-1, with TRBD1 matching 8 bases. The CDR3 spans 16 residues. CDR1 and CDR2 from the germline V gene are SGHDT and YYEEEE. Losses at the gene ends were 2 bases for V and 2 bases for J; bases not matched to a gene: 8. Written as DNA, the CDR3 is TGTGCCAGCAGCTTTTTTGGTACAGGGGGTAACACTGAAGCTTTCTTT. As protein: CASSFFGTGGNTEAFF.

The CDR3 protein is CASSLQFPVSEAFF. CDR3 DNA sequence: TGTGCCAGCAGTTTACAGTTTCCGGTAAGCGAAGCTTTCTTT. The gene calls are TRBV28 and TRBJ1-1; no reliable D call. Germline V lookup: CDR1 MDHEN, CDR2 SYDVKM. There are 14 residues in the CDR3. V dropped 2 bases and J dropped 8 bases, with 15 bases sitting between them. The full variable domain, rest sourced from reference TRBV28 and TRBJ1-1, is DVKVTQSSRYLVKRTGEKVFLECVQDMDHENMFWYRQDPGLGLRLIYFSYDVKMKEKGDIPEGYSVSREKKERFSLILESASTNQTSMYLCASSLQFPVSEAFFGQGTRLTVV.

This chain uses TRBV5-1 with TRBJ1-2; TRBD1 agrees at 10 bases. The germline V gene has CDR1 SGHRS and CDR2 YFSETQ. The CDR3 loop spans 14 amino acids. V lost 8 bases to trimming and J lost 0 bases; unmatched junction nucleotides: 4. Written as DNA, the CDR3 is TGCGCCAGTGGGACAGGGGTCCCTAACTATGGCTACACCTTC. Residues: CASGTGVPNYGYTF.

The CDR3: CASSERWARETQYF. CDR3 nucleotides: TGTGCCAGCAGTGAACGGTGGGCTAGAGAGACCCAGTACTTC. The chain couples TRBV2 to TRBJ2-5; D unclear. V was shortened by 2 bases and J by 4 bases, with 11 bases between the two germline ends. CDR3 size: 14 residues. The germline V gene encodes CDR1 SNHLY and CDR2 FYNNEI.

The chain couples TRBV18 to TRBJ2-3; D is possibly TRBD2 (6 bases). CDR1 and CDR2 (germline): KGHSH, LQKENI. The CDR3 consists of 15 residues. V was cut by 6 bases and J by 3 bases, with 16 bases left in between. The CDR3 DNA reads as TGTGCCAGCTCCCCTGGCGGGGTGGGAACAGATACGCAGTATTTT. Translated: CASSPGGVGTDTQYF.